The 14 T cell receptor beta chains presented below share a single source sample, sequenced in a study of T cells in localized non-small cell lung cancer. TCRdb keeps only in-frame clones here, not all; method: immunoSEQ multiplex PCR. Among over 45,000 clones listed, 80% to 90% were seen once. The material was peripheral blood, obtained before any cancer treatment. The receptors were sampled from a man aged 35 to 69 with stage I squamous cell lung carcinoma.

The V call is TRBV7-2, the J call TRBJ2-6, with D tentatively TRBD2 (5 bases). The CDR3 contains 15 residues. Germline-derived CDR1 and CDR2 are SGHTA and FQGNSA. The ends were cut back, 1 base at V and 11 bases at J, with 15 bases in the middle. CDR3 nucleotides: TGTGCCAGCAGCTTAGATCGAGGGAGACCCGACGTCCTGACTTTC. It specifies CASSLDRGRPDVLTF.

The rearrangement links TRBV11-2 to TRBJ2-7; D possibly corresponds to TRBD1 (5 bases). The CDR3 spans 14 residues. Trimming took 0 bases from V and 4 from J, leaving 10 bases between them. Germline loops: CDR1 SGHAT, CDR2 FQNNGV. DNA for the CDR3: TGTGCCAGCAGCTTAGATCAAGGGGCATACGAGCAGTACTTC. Translated: CASSLDQGAYEQYF.

This clone was counted a single time. V gene TRBV18 combines with J gene TRBJ2-1; 10 nucleotides match TRBD2. The CDR3 loop spans 14 amino acids. The ends lost 2 bases at V and 10 bases at J; junction bases unmatched: 5. In germline, CDR1 is KGHSH, CDR2 LQKENI. This chain's CDR3 is CASSPVLAGHEQFF. Here the CDR3 DNA reads TGTGCCAGCTCACCAGTACTAGCGGGACACGAGCAGTTCTTC.

The chain recombines TRBV27 with TRBJ2-2; TRBD2 matches 8 bases. The CDR3 is 15 residues long. The junction had 7 bases not matched to a gene; V was cut back by 6 bases and J by 4 bases. CDR1 and CDR2 (germline): MNHEY, SMNVEV (reference sequence). CDR3 amino acids: CASRPGLEATGELFF. The CDR3 DNA reads as TGTGCCAGCAGACCGGGACTAGAAGCCACCGGGGAGCTGTTTTTT.

This chain joins TRBV29-1 and TRBJ2-1; TRBD2 matches 8 bases. CDR3 length equals 13 residues. V was pared by 7 bases and J by 4 bases, with 6 bases of the junction left unmatched. Germline assignment: CDR1 SQVTM and CDR2 ANQGSEA. CDR3 sequence: CSAGAGAYNEQFF. The DNA for the CDR3 is TGCAGCGCCGGAGCGGGAGCTTACAATGAGCAGTTCTTC.

The V call is TRBV30, the J call TRBJ2-3; D gene unclear. Trimming cost V 0 bases and J 5 bases, with 6 bases left between them. CDR1 is GTSNPN and CDR2 is SVGIG in the germline V gene (reference sequence). CDR3 size: 12 residues. CDR3 protein: CAWSVRGDTQYF. CDR3 bases: TGTGCCTGGAGTGTACGAGGAGATACGCAGTATTTT.

V gene TRBV5-1 combines with J gene TRBJ2-3; 8 bases are a match to TRBD2. Germline V gene sequence: CDR1 SGHRS, CDR2 YFSETQ. The trim removed 2 bases at V and 0 bases at J, leaving 5 bases unmatched. The CDR3 contains 16 residues. The CDR3 sequence is CASSFSASGSTDTQYF. CDR3 coding DNA: TGCGCCAGCAGCTTCTCGGCTAGCGGGAGCACAGATACGCAGTATTTT.

The J gene is TRBJ2-6, the V gene TRBV5-4; D gene unclear. The germline gives CDR1 SGHNT, CDR2 YYREEE (reference sequence). The V end was cut by 4 bases, the J end by 3 bases, with 11 bases between. The CDR3 length is 15 residues. The CDR3 coding sequence is TGTGCCAGCAGCCTAATAGGTGGTGGGGCCAACGTCCTGACTTTC. Protein sequence: CASSLIGGGANVLTF.

V and J are TRBV6-1 and TRBJ1-5, with D unresolved. CDR3 size: 15 residues. Trimming left V 3 bases short and J 5 bases short, with 14 bases between. Per germline, CDR1 MNHNS and CDR2 SASEGT. CDR3 sequence: CASSDEGLGHQPQHF. CDR3 DNA sequence: TGTGCCAGCAGTGATGAAGGCCTGGGCCATCAGCCCCAGCATTTT.

This rearrangement joins TRBV11-2 to TRBJ2-5; tentative D call: TRBD2 (6 bases). TRBJ2-7 matches the DNA end more closely, so the J call is doubtful. The CDR3 is 15 amino acids. Germline values: CDR1 SGHAT, CDR2 FQNNGV. The CDR3 reads CASSFRDSSYYEQYF. CDR3 coding DNA: TGTGCCAGCAGCTTCCGGGACTCATCCTACTACGAGCAGTACTTC.

This chain joins TRBV5-1 and TRBJ2-5, with TRBD2 identical over 10 bases. The ends lost 0 bases at V and 5 bases at J; junction bases unmatched: 7. This CDR3 contains 16 residues. Germline V lookup: CDR1 SGHRS, CDR2 YFSETQ. The CDR3 nucleotides are TGCGCCAGCAGCTTGGAGGTAGCGGGAGGTCGGGAGACCCAGTACTTC. Amino acids: CASSLEVAGGRETQYF.

The rearrangement links TRBV28 to TRBJ2-3, with 10 bases fitting TRBD2. Germline V CDR1 and CDR2: MDHEN, SYDVKM. The CDR3 covers 16 residues. V was clipped by 4 bases and J by 1 base; unmatched bases: 5. DNA for the CDR3: TGTGCCAGCAGTTCCTTTCTAGCGGGGGGCACAGATACGCAGTATTTT. Residues: CASSSFLAGGTDTQYF. The complete variable domain, with remaining parts taken from reference TRBV28 and TRBJ2-3, reads DVKVTQSSRYLVKRTGEKVFLECVQDMDHENMFWYRQDPGLGLRLIYFSYDVKMKEKGDIPEGYSVSREKKERFSLILESASTNQTSMYLCASSSFLAGGTDTQYFGPGTRLTVL.

This chain joins TRBV7-2 and TRBJ1-1; 7 positions match TRBD1. V lost 5 bases to trimming and J lost 7 bases; unmatched junction nucleotides: 16. The CDR3 has 16 residues. Germline-derived CDR1 and CDR2 are SGHTA and FQGNSA. CDR3 nucleotides: TGTGCCAGCAGCCGACTCCCGACAGGGCTGCAGGATGAAGCTTTCTTT. It is translated as CASSRLPTGLQDEAFF.

The gene calls are TRBV14 and TRBJ2-1; no firm D call. This CDR3 is built from 14 residues. Germline V gene data show CDR1 as SGHDN and CDR2 as FVKESK. Trimming left V 4 bases short and J 4 bases short, with 11 bases between. CDR3 amino acids: CASSRGPSYNEQFF. The CDR3 DNA reads TGTGCCAGCAGCCGCGGCCCCTCGTACAATGAGCAGTTCTTC.